This T cell receptor (beta chain) emerged from a study of blood T cell repertoires in COVID-19. Across the whole study: T cells, B-cell-depleted T cells, or PBMCs provided the cDNA or gDNA that served as material.

Authors' processing steps: It was from reference gene primer amplification that nucleated cell counts were estimated. Here immunoSEQ multiplex PCR was the method, and the copy in TCRdb shows in-frame clones only, minus some. V and J calls plus clone size are reproduced from that table; the DNA served to infer D and trimming. The data contain 270,000 or so clones, under 95% of them seen just once; the ten biggest clones take up over 2%. There are 18 residues in the CDR3. Looked up from germline, CDR1 is LGHNA and CDR2 is YNFKEQ. V lost 2 bases and J lost 3; bases outside the gene matches: 11. This clone was detected only once.

The TCR originated in a woman in her thirties or forties with acute COVID-19. The sequenced sample consisted of PBMCs or T cells enriched from blood (not recorded which). V usage is TRBV4-2 and J usage is TRBJ2-2; TRBD1 matches 8 bases. DNA for the CDR3: TGTGCCAGCAGCCAAAGGGTCCCGGACAGGGTGGACACCGGGGAGCTGTTTTTT. This sequence encodes CASSQRVPDRVDTGELFF.